Following are 10 T cell receptor beta chains from one sample sequenced in a study of blood T cell repertoires in COVID-19. Generated by immunoSEQ multiplex PCR, the TCRdb table keeps only in-frame clones and is missing some. This table has about 240,000 clones, about four fifths appearing once. What was sequenced was peripheral blood. These receptors were taken from a man between 25 and 39 years old who had recovered from COVID-19.

Regarding this clone: Additional DNA sequences in this sample encode the identical CDR3. The rearrangement joins TRBV7-3 to TRBJ1-2, with a possible D match to TRBD1 (5 bases). The germline gives CDR1 SGHTA, CDR2 FQGTGA. V dropped 5 bases and J dropped 1 base, with 8 bases sitting between them. This CDR3 has 13 residues. CDR3 sequence reads: CASSPDSNYGYTF. CDR3 sequence (DNA): TGTGCCAGCAGCCCTGACAGTAACTATGGCTACACCTTC.

The sample holds a few counts of this clone. V usage is TRBV4-1 and J usage is TRBJ2-7; D is ambiguous. This CDR3 region has 14 residues. Trimming took off 0 bases at V and 4 bases at J, with 10 bases between the two ends. Per germline, CDR1 MGHRA and CDR2 YSYEKL. The CDR3 region has the DNA TGCGCCAGCAGCCAAGATATGAGGCCTTACGAGCAGTACTTC. Translated, it gives CASSQDMRPYEQYF.

This rearrangement joins TRBV5-1 to TRBJ2-2; 7 bases line up with TRBD2. Per the germline V gene, CDR1 is SGHRS and CDR2 is YFSETQ. V was pared by 7 bases and J by 0 bases, with 3 bases of the junction left unmatched. This CDR3 is built from 14 residues. CDR3 region: CASGLAANTGELFF. The CDR3 DNA reads as TGCGCCAGCGGTCTAGCGGCGAACACCGGGGAGCTGTTTTTT. Complete variable domain (other parts from reference TRBV5-1 and TRBJ2-2): KAGVTQTPRYLIKTRGQQVTLSCSPISGHRSVSWYQQTPGQGLQFLFEYFSETQRNKGNFPGRFSGRQFSNSRSEMNVSTLELGDSALYLCASGLAANTGELFFGEGSRLTVL.

The J gene is TRBJ2-5, the V gene TRBV7-9; no firm D call. The CDR3 loop spans 14 amino acids. Germline CDR1 is SEHNR and CDR2 is FQNEAQ (reference sequence). V was clipped by 0 bases and J by 4 bases, with 9 bases between them. The CDR3 coding sequence is TGTGCCAGCAGCTTAGCGTCAGTAAGAGAGACCCAGTACTTC. Protein sequence: CASSLASVRETQYF.

V is TRBV7-6 and J is TRBJ1-1; D unclear. V lost 4 bases, J lost 1 base, and 7 bases lay in between. Germline assignment: CDR1 SGHVS and CDR2 FNYEAQ. This CDR3 spans 13 amino acids. CDR3 DNA: TGTGCCAGCAGCTCCTCGAGGAACACTGAAGCTTTCTTT. Its translation is CASSSSRNTEAFF.

The chain joins TRBV4-1 to TRBJ1-2, with D hard to call. The CDR3 spans 12 residues. Germline lookup yields CDR1 MGHRA and CDR2 YSYEKL. V lost 2 bases, J lost 8 bases, and 9 bases lay in between. The CDR3 is CASSQPPGGYTF. As DNA, the CDR3 is TGCGCCAGCAGCCAACCTCCGGGGGGCTACACCTTC.

V usage is TRBV19 and J usage is TRBJ2-4, with D perhaps matching TRBD1 (6 bases). Per the germline V gene, CDR1 is LNHDA and CDR2 is SQIVND (reference sequence). The CDR3 is 13 amino acids. V lost 7 bases and J lost 7, with 14 bases in between. This CDR3 is CASTRGRANIQYF. DNA for the CDR3: TGTGCCAGTACCAGGGGCAGGGCCAACATTCAGTACTTC.

The rearrangement links TRBV24-1 to TRBJ2-3; 7 nucleotides agree with TRBD1. This CDR3 is built from 14 residues. Germline V gene lookup returns CDR1 KGHDR and CDR2 SFDVKD. V gave up 10 bases and J gave up 2 bases; unmatched junction bases: 8. The CDR3 protein is CATQPGQHTDTQYF. CDR3 in DNA: TGTGCCACTCAACCGGGACAGCACACAGATACGCAGTATTTT.

The J gene is TRBJ1-2, the V gene TRBV19; tentative D call: TRBD1 (6 bases). The CDR3 has 13 residues. The germline V gene has CDR1 LNHDA and CDR2 SQIVND (reference sequence). The V end was cut by 8 bases, the J end by 4 bases, with 14 bases between. The CDR3 sequence is CASAETGTYGYTF. DNA for the CDR3: TGTGCCAGTGCCGAGACAGGTACCTATGGCTACACCTTC. The whole variable domain, filled in from reference TRBV19 and TRBJ1-2, reads DGGITQSPKYLFRKEGQNVTLSCEQNLNHDAMYWYRQDPGQGLRLIYYSQIVNDFQKGDIAEGYSVSREKKESFPLTVTSAQKNPTAFYLCASAETGTYGYTFGSGTRLTVV.

The chain carries TRBV3-1 (or the pseudogene TRBV3-2) and TRBJ2-3; 11 bases are a match to TRBD2. Per germline, CDR1 LGHDT and CDR2 YNNKEL (reference sequence). V shed 1 base, J shed 5 bases, and the junction held 2 bases outside the gene matches. There are 15 residues in the CDR3. In nucleotides, the CDR3 is TGTGCCAGCAGCCAAGTAGCGGGGGGGGAAGATACGCAGTATTTT. Protein sequence: CASSQVAGGEDTQYF.